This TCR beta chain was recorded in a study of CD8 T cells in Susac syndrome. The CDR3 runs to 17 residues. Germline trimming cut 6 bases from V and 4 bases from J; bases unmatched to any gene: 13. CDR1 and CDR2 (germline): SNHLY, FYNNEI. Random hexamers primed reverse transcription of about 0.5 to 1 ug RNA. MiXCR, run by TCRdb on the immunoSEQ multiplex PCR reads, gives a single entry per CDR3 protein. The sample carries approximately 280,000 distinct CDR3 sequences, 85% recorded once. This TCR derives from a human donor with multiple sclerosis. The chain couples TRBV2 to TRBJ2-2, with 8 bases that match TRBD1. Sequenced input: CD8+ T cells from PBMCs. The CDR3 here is CASRARGRLEVTGELFF. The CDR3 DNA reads TGTGCCAGCAGAGCCAGGGGGCGTCTCGAGGTCACCGGGGAGCTGTTTTTT.